Here is one T cell receptor (beta chain) with its context. The data derive from a study of blood T cell repertoires in COVID-19. Per the original methods: Researchers report that nucleated cell counts were estimated from reference gene primer amplification. Here immunoSEQ multiplex PCR was the method, and the copy in TCRdb shows in-frame clones only, minus some. The V and J calls and clone size are taken from that table; D and trimming were inferred from the DNA. The sample contains about 160,000 clones, roughly 84% of which appear only once. V was shortened by 5 bases and J by 2 bases, with 12 bases between the two germline ends. Germline CDR1 reads SSHAT; CDR2 reads FNYEAQ (reference sequence). This CDR3 has 14 amino acids.

What was sequenced was PBMCs or T cells enriched from blood (not recorded which). This sequence joins TRBV7-7 and TRBJ1-1; D gene ambiguous. The source of this sequence is a man aged 60-69 years who had recovered from COVID-19. CDR3 DNA sequence: TGTGCCAGCAGCCCATCTGACACAAACACTGAAGCTTTCTTT. This gives the protein CASSPSDTNTEAFF. Complete variable domain (other parts from reference TRBV7-7 and TRBJ1-1): GAGVSQSPRYKVTKRGQDVTLRCDPISSHATLYWYQQALGQGPEFLTYFNYEAQPDKSGLPSDRFSAERPEGSISTLTIQRTEQRDSAMYRCASSPSDTNTEAFFGQGTRLTVV.